This entry lists 30 T cell receptor beta chains sequenced from one sample in a study of blood T cells in healthy people across ages. For the second PCR, which ran for roughly 7 to 11 cycles, a sample-barcoded 5' primer and a J-beta primer mix were used. TCRdb re-called the 5' RACE reads with MiXCR, one entry per CDR3 protein. The sample has 790,000 or so distinct CDR3 sequences; 35% to 60% are singletons. The sample consisted of blood. The source of these receptors is an elderly man in good health.

This clonotype was picked up a small number of times. The rearrangement joins TRBV12-3 or TRBV12-4 to TRBJ2-7; D is unclear. Trimming took off 5 bases at V and 5 bases at J, with 7 bases between the two ends. The CDR3 loop spans 11 amino acids. The CDR3 bases are TGTGCCAGCAGTCGACTGGACGAGCAGTACTTC. As protein: CASSRLDEQYF.

The gene calls are TRBV5-1 and TRBJ2-5; 7 bases match TRBD2. The germline V gene encodes CDR1 SGHRS and CDR2 YFSETQ. The CDR3 extends over 15 amino acids. J was trimmed by 2 bases and V by 3 bases; bases with no gene match: 7. The CDR3 DNA is TGCGCCAGCAGCTACGGGAGGAGTTATCAAGAGACCCAGTACTTC. Amino acid sequence: CASSYGRSYQETQYF.

The V call is TRBV30, the J call TRBJ2-5; D may be TRBD1 (6 bases). Germline V gene lookup returns CDR1 GTSNPN and CDR2 SVGIG (reference sequence). The CDR3 runs 13 residues. Trimming left V 4 bases short and J 5 bases short, with 14 bases between. CDR3: CAWTPGGVETQYF. The CDR3, as DNA: TGTGCCTGGACTCCTGGGGGCGTGGAGACCCAGTACTTC. Variable domain in full (rest from reference TRBV30 and TRBJ2-5): SQTIHQWPATLVQPVGSPLSLECTVEGTSNPNLYWYRQAAGRGLQLLFYSVGIGQISSEVPQNLSASRPQDRQFILSSKKLLLSDSGFYLCAWTPGGVETQYFGPGTRLLVL.

This clonotype came up many times. The chain couples TRBV7-2 to TRBJ2-1; D not resolved. The CDR3 totals 12 residues. Looked up from germline, CDR1 is SGHTA and CDR2 is FQGNSA. V was cut by 5 bases and J by 10 bases, with 12 bases left in between. CDR3 sequence: CASSVVQKEQFF. The CDR3 DNA follows: TGTGCCAGCAGCGTCGTACAGAAGGAGCAGTTCTTC.

A few counts support this clonotype. V is TRBV12-3 or TRBV12-4 and J is TRBJ1-1; D unclear. V was pared by 6 bases and J by 6 bases, with 14 bases between. The CDR3 is 13 amino acids. CDR3 coding DNA: TGTGCCAGCAGCGTTTCCCAGCAGGCTGAAGCTTTCTTT. Its translation is CASSVSQQAEAFF.

Many counts were recorded for this clonotype. The genes are TRBV7-2 and TRBJ2-5, with 7 bases matching TRBD2. The CDR3 is made up of 11 amino acids. After removal of 8 bases from V and 11 bases from J, the junction contained 8 bases not matched to a gene. CDR1 is SGHTA, CDR2 FQGNSA, per germline. CDR3 bases: TGTGCCAGCCGGCGGGAGTATGAGCAGTACTTC. Encoded protein: CASRREYEQYF.

This clonotype was counted a few times. This sequence joins TRBV27 and TRBJ2-7; D is possibly TRBD1 (5 bases). The CDR3 is 15 residues long. CDR1 is MNHEY and CDR2 is SMNVEV in the germline V gene (reference sequence). Trimming shortened V by 1 base and J by 3 bases, and 13 bases separated the two germline ends. This CDR3 is CASSLYQGTYYEQYF. CDR3 nucleotide sequence: TGTGCCAGCAGTTTATACCAGGGAACTTACTACGAGCAGTACTTC.

This clonotype was counted a few times. As DNA, the CDR3 is TGTGCCAGCAGCCAAGATATTGGGACGGGCGAGCAGTACTTC. Protein: CASSQDIGTGEQYF. The V and J genes are TRBV4-2 and TRBJ2-7; D possibly matches TRBD1 or TRBD2 (5 bases each). V dropped 0 bases and J dropped 6 bases, with 12 bases sitting between them. The CDR3 runs to 14 residues. Germline CDR1 reads LGHNA; CDR2 reads YNFKEQ.

At least ten counts were recorded for this clonotype. V usage is TRBV7-9 and J usage is TRBJ2-3; D perhaps matches TRBD2 (6 bases). The germline V gene has CDR1 SEHNR and CDR2 FQNEAQ (reference sequence). The CDR3 spans 14 residues. V gave up 4 bases and J gave up 2 bases, with 10 bases separating them. As DNA, the CDR3 is TGTGCCAGCAGCTGGCGGCGGGACACAGATACGCAGTATTTT. Encoded protein: CASSWRRDTDTQYF. The whole variable domain, remainder taken from reference TRBV7-9 and TRBJ2-3, is DTGVSQNPRHKITKRGQNVTFRCDPISEHNRLYWYRQTLGQGPEFLTYFQNEAQLEKSRLLSDRFSAERPKGSFSTLEIQRTEQGDSAMYLCASSWRRDTDTQYFGPGTRLTVL.

Turning to this clonotype: This may be a read error, as it is one base from a much larger clone. This sequence joins TRBV9 and TRBJ1-1; perhaps TRBD1 as D (6 bases). The CDR3 runs 15 residues. Per the germline V gene, CDR1 is SGDLS and CDR2 is YYNGEE. DNA of the CDR3: TGTGCCAGCAGCGGACGGGACACGGATCACCCTGAAGTTTTCTTT. Protein sequence: CASSGRDTDHPEVFF.

This clonotype was seen once. The gene calls are TRBV5-6 and TRBJ2-4; 11 bases map to TRBD2. The better agreement between TRBJ2-5 and the DNA end casts doubt on the J call. In germline, CDR1 is SGHDT, CDR2 YYEEEE. This CDR3 has 16 amino acids. CDR3 sequence reads: CASRIHSGRAQETQYF. CDR3 DNA sequence: TGTGCCAGCAGGATACATAGCGGGAGGGCCCAAGAGACCCAGTACTTC.

The CDR3 reads CASSQGHPYNEQFF. CDR3 DNA sequence: TGTGCCAGCAGCCAAGGACACCCCTACAATGAGCAGTTCTTC. The chain uses TRBV3-1 and TRBJ2-1, with D uncertain. Germline V lookup: CDR1 LGHDT, CDR2 YNNKEL (reference sequence). Trimming pared 1 base from V and 2 bases from J, leaving 6 bases between. This CDR3 is built from 14 residues.

The chain has TRBV12-3 or TRBV12-4 and TRBJ1-4; the match to TRBD1 covers 8 bases. CDR3 length: 13 residues. The J segment lost 8 bases and the V segment lost 6 bases, leaving 5 bases of the junction unmatched. The CDR3 loop is CASSEYRGEKLFF. CDR3 nucleotides: TGTGCCAGCAGCGAATACAGGGGGGAAAAACTGTTTTTT.

In DNA, the CDR3 is TGCAGCGTTGAGGGCAGGGAGGGCACCGGGGAGCTGTTTTTT. It is translated as CSVEGREGTGELFF. V and J are TRBV29-1 and TRBJ2-2; 7 bases map to TRBD2. CDR1 SQVTM and CDR2 ANQGSEA come from the germline V gene. This CDR3 region has 14 residues. The V gene end was trimmed by 3 bases and the J gene end by 4 bases; junction bases not matched to a gene: 5.

The chain uses TRBV7-6 and TRBJ2-7; 10 bases line up with TRBD2. The length of the CDR3 is 18 residues. V lost 0 bases to trimming and J lost 3 bases; unmatched junction nucleotides: 11. Per germline, CDR1 SGHVS and CDR2 FNYEAQ. This CDR3 is CASSLAKLAGSKNYEQYF. In DNA form, the CDR3 reads TGTGCCAGCAGCTTAGCGAAACTAGCGGGATCCAAAAACTACGAGCAGTACTTC.

This clonotype showed up just once. J is TRBJ1-2 and V is TRBV12-3 or TRBV12-4, with D uncertain. The CDR3 consists of 12 residues. V was trimmed by 9 bases and J by 2 bases, leaving 10 bases between them. The CDR3 coding sequence is TGTGCCAGTCGACCGGCCAACTATGGCTACACCTTC. It encodes CASRPANYGYTF.

This chain links TRBV7-6 with TRBJ2-4; TRBD1 matches 9 bases. Gene TRBJ2-7 matches the end of the DNA better, so the J call may be wrong. This CDR3 has 15 residues. CDR1 is SGHVS and CDR2 is FNYEAQ in the germline V gene. CDR3 coding DNA: TGTGCCAGCAGCCCCCGGACAGGGGCGGCCTACGAGCAGTACTTC. It specifies CASSPRTGAAYEQYF.

CDR3 sequence reads: CATSPFGDGGDTQYF. In DNA form, the CDR3 reads TGTGCCACCTCCCCTTTTGGGGACGGCGGGGATACGCAGTATTTT. The chain couples TRBV15 to TRBJ2-3, with D perhaps being TRBD1 or TRBD2 (5 bases each). V was trimmed by 8 bases and J by 6 bases, leaving 21 bases between them. The CDR3 is made up of 15 amino acids. Germline V gene data show CDR1 as LNHNV and CDR2 as YYDKDF (reference sequence). The entire variable domain, with the rest obtained from reference TRBV15 and TRBJ2-3, is as follows: DAMVIQNPRYQVTQFGKPVTLSCSQTLNHNVMYWYQQKSSQAPKLLFHYYDKDFNNEADTPDNFQSRRPNTSFCFLDIRSPGLGDTAMYLCATSPFGDGGDTQYFGPGTRLTVL.

This clonotype has only a few counts. The rearrangement uses TRBV7-2 and TRBJ2-2; maybe TRBD1 (5 bases). Trimming left V 2 bases short and J 7 bases short, with 8 bases between. This CDR3 is 13 amino acids long. Per the germline V gene, CDR1 is SGHTA and CDR2 is FQGNSA. The CDR3 reads CASSLRGVGELFF. CDR3 DNA sequence: TGTGCCAGCAGCTTAAGGGGCGTCGGGGAGCTGTTTTTT.

The rearrangement joins TRBV20-1 to TRBJ1-5; D is unclear. CDR1 is DFQATT, CDR2 SNEGSKA, per germline (reference sequence). The germline V and J ends were trimmed by 3 bases and 0 bases, with 9 bases remaining between them. This CDR3 spans 14 amino acids. CDR3 bases: TGCAGTGCTAGCGGCGACACTAGCAATCAGCCCCAGCATTTT. This gives the protein CSASGDTSNQPQHF.

This clonotype was seen a handful of times. V usage is TRBV12-3 or TRBV12-4 and J usage is TRBJ1-6; D gene ambiguous. The CDR3 is made up of 16 amino acids. Trimming removed 2 bases from V and 7 bases from J, with 15 bases in between. CDR3 loop: CASSLNPTVENSPLHF. Here the CDR3 DNA reads TGTGCCAGCAGTTTAAACCCCACAGTGGAAAATTCACCCCTCCACTTT.

The chain has TRBV5-1 and TRBJ2-7, with TRBD1 matching 7 bases. Germline-derived CDR1 and CDR2 are SGHRS and YFSETQ. Trimming at V came to 4 bases and at J to 6 bases, leaving 10 bases not matched to a gene. This CDR3 region has 14 residues. The CDR3 is CASSVGTVTSEQYF. The CDR3 coding sequence is TGCGCCAGCAGCGTCGGGACAGTAACATCCGAGCAGTACTTC. The full variable domain, completed using reference TRBV5-1 and TRBJ2-7, is KAGVTQTPRYLIKTRGQQVTLSCSPISGHRSVSWYQQTPGQGLQFLFEYFSETQRNKGNFPGRFSGRQFSNSRSEMNVSTLELGDSALYLCASSVGTVTSEQYFGPGTRLTVT.

At least ten counts were recorded for this clonotype. This chain uses TRBV5-1 with TRBJ2-7; 10 nucleotides agree with TRBD2. V gave up 5 bases and J gave up 3 bases; unmatched junction bases: 8. This CDR3 region has 15 residues. Germline-derived CDR1 and CDR2 are SGHRS and YFSETQ. The CDR3 nucleotides are TGCGCCAGCAGTAACACGGGGACTAGCGTCTACGAGCAGTACTTC. The encoded protein is CASSNTGTSVYEQYF.

This clonotype has more than one count but fewer than ten. The rearrangement joins TRBV4-2 to TRBJ2-7; perhaps TRBD2 as D (5 bases). The CDR3 has 14 amino acids. V shed 1 base and J shed 0 bases, with 7 bases lying between them. Germline V gene sequence: CDR1 LGHNA, CDR2 YNFKEQ. Written as DNA, the CDR3 is TGTGCCAGCAGCCAAGTCGGGAACTCCTACGAGCAGTACTTC. This codes for CASSQVGNSYEQYF.

This clonotype was detected a few times. The J gene is TRBJ2-2, the V gene TRBV4-3; no clear D gene. The CDR3 has 15 residues. The germline gives CDR1 LGHNA, CDR2 YSLEER. Trimming removed 3 bases at V and 0 bases at J, with 8 bases between. The CDR3 loop reads CASSHSSANTGELFF. CDR3 DNA sequence: TGCGCCAGCAGCCACTCTAGTGCGAACACCGGGGAGCTGTTTTTT.

This rearrangement joins TRBV12-3 or TRBV12-4 to TRBJ2-3; no firm D call. V lost 5 bases and J 2 bases, leaving 11 bases between the germline ends. The CDR3 length is 14 residues. This CDR3 is CASSGAGITDTQYF. CDR3 DNA: TGTGCCAGCAGTGGCGCAGGCATCACAGATACGCAGTATTTT.

The genes are TRBV20-1 and TRBJ1-2, with D uncertain. CDR1 is DFQATT and CDR2 is SNEGSKA in the germline V gene (reference sequence). Trimming pared 0 bases from V and 0 bases from J, leaving 11 bases between. The CDR3 loop spans 15 amino acids. In DNA form, the CDR3 reads TGCAGTGCTAGAGATGCGGGTCGAGCTAACTATGGCTACACCTTC. Translation gives CSARDAGRANYGYTF.

This clonotype has just a few counts. The genes are TRBV7-2 and TRBJ2-5; D might be TRBD1 or TRBD2, each matching 6 bases. V shed 2 bases and J shed 2 bases, with 9 bases lying between them. This CDR3 contains 14 residues. CDR1 SGHTA and CDR2 FQGNSA come from the germline V gene. The CDR3 DNA follows: TGTGCCAGCAGCTTACGGGGGCCTCAAGAGACCCAGTACTTC. This sequence encodes CASSLRGPQETQYF.

This clonotype was found many times. The chain combines TRBV20-1 with TRBJ1-1, with 8 bases matching TRBD1. V gave up 5 bases and J gave up 1 base; unmatched junction bases: 12. This CDR3 has 16 residues. Germline V CDR1 and CDR2: DFQATT, SNEGSKA (reference sequence). DNA for the CDR3: TGCAGTGCTCCCGGTCGGACAGGGCTAACGAACACTGAAGCTTTCTTT. This translates into CSAPGRTGLTNTEAFF.

V is TRBV2 and J is TRBJ2-5, with no clear D. The CDR3 runs to 12 residues. CDR1 is SNHLY and CDR2 is FYNNEI in the germline V gene. The V and J ends lost 4 bases and 5 bases respectively, with 8 bases between them. The CDR3 is CASSALGETQYF. As DNA, the CDR3 is TGTGCCAGCAGTGCACTTGGGGAGACCCAGTACTTC.